This TCR beta chain was recorded in a study of T cells in Graves' hyperthyroidism and ophthalmopathy. This clonotype has ten or more counts. RNA transcripts provided the source from which TCR beta CDR3 regions were amplified. First-round RT-PCR with HTBI primers amplified the TCR CDR3 region. TCRdb re-called the multiplex PCR reads through MiXCR, storing one row per CDR3 protein. The data show 370,000 or so distinct CDR3 sequences, approximately 25% seen once. The V gene's germline CDR1 is LGHDT and CDR2 YNNKEL (reference sequence). This CDR3 region has 16 residues. V lost 1 base and J lost 2; bases outside the gene matches: 5.

Sample: blood. This chain links TRBV3-1 with TRBJ2-5, with TRBD2 matching over 9 bases. The TCR originated in a man aged 50 to 59 with Graves' hyperthyroidism. The CDR3 loop reads CASSQGETSGQETQYF. The CDR3 DNA follows: TGTGCCAGCAGCCAAGGAGAGACTAGCGGACAAGAGACCCAGTACTTC.